One and the same sample provided the 20 T cell receptor beta chains below, sequenced in a study of Ad26.COV2.S vaccination and SARS-CoV-2 variants. Treatment meaning: 15 to 20 received Ad26.COV2.S at low or high dose, single or two shots; about 5 received placebo; per-sample allocation not given. Specimen acquisition occurred on day 63 following the initial vaccine or placebo injection. Sequencing was performed with immunoSEQ multiplex PCR; in TCRdb, only in-frame clones are kept and a portion is missing. The sample contains about 350,000 clones, 70% to 90% of which appear only once. Here the sequenced sample was peripheral blood, taken in a trial of Ad26.COV2.S vaccine versus placebo. Source of these receptors: a person aged 18 to 59 who received the Ad26.COV2.S COVID-19 vaccine or a placebo.

V is TRBV27 and J is TRBJ1-2; D call uncertain. This CDR3 comprises 15 residues. Looked up from germline, CDR1 is MNHEY and CDR2 is SMNVEV (reference sequence). Trimming cost V 4 bases and J 3 bases, with 15 bases left between them. For the CDR3, the DNA is TGTGCCAGCAGTTCCAAAGCGGGGTGGGACTATGGCTACACCTTC. It codes for CASSSKAGWDYGYTF.

The rearrangement links TRBV27 to TRBJ2-4; 10 bases map to TRBD1. Germline lookup yields CDR1 MNHEY and CDR2 SMNVEV (reference sequence). This CDR3 region has 18 residues. V was clipped by 3 bases and J by 7 bases; unmatched bases: 15. Here the CDR3 DNA reads TGTGCCAGCAGTTTCCAAGGGACAGGGGCTACGGGGAGTAACATTCAGTACTTC. Protein product: CASSFQGTGATGSNIQYF.

This clone was counted a single time. The chain links TRBV7-8 to TRBJ2-5; the match to TRBD2 covers 12 bases. The CDR3 contains 16 residues. Trimming cost V 3 bases and J 5 bases; bases outside gene matches: 7. The germline gives CDR1 SGHVS, CDR2 FQNEAQ. CDR3 amino acids: CASSLGTSGRHETQYF. The DNA of the CDR3 is TGTGCCAGCAGCTTGGGCACTAGCGGGAGGCACGAGACCCAGTACTTC.

V is TRBV24-1 and J is TRBJ2-1; 9 nucleotides align to TRBD2. Per germline, CDR1 KGHDR and CDR2 SFDVKD. The CDR3 length is 15 residues. V was clipped by 3 bases and J by 4 bases; unmatched bases: 3. CDR3 DNA sequence: TGTGCCACCAGTGATCCTAGCGGGGCATACAATGAGCAGTTCTTC. The encoded protein is CATSDPSGAYNEQFF.

The V gene is TRBV30, the J gene TRBJ1-1; a possible D gene is TRBD1 (5 bases). CDR3 length: 14 residues. V lost 0 bases to trimming and J lost 6 bases, with 14 bases between them. CDR1 and CDR2 (germline): GTSNPN, SVGIG (reference sequence). This chain's CDR3 is CAWSVRRGGSEAFF. The CDR3 DNA sequence: TGTGCCTGGAGTGTTCGGAGGGGTGGGTCTGAAGCTTTCTTT.

This chain joins TRBV5-1 and TRBJ2-3; 10 nucleotides align to TRBD2. Germline CDR1 and CDR2: SGHRS and YFSETQ. The CDR3 length is 14 residues. V shed 8 bases and J 1 base; nucleotides not matched to a gene: 4. CDR3 sequence reads: CASASGSGTDTQYF. The CDR3 DNA reads TGCGCCAGTGCTAGCGGGAGCGGCACAGATACGCAGTATTTT.

CDR3 nucleotides: TGTGCCAGCAGCGACCCAGGTTGGGACGTCTACGAGCAGTACTTC. Its translation is CASSDPGWDVYEQYF. J is TRBJ2-7 and V is TRBV11-2; TRBD1 or TRBD2 may be the D gene (5 bases each). The CDR3 is 15 residues long. Germline assignment: CDR1 SGHAT and CDR2 FQNNGV. V was cut by 5 bases and J by 3 bases, with 17 bases left in between.

The J gene is TRBJ2-7, the V gene TRBV7-7, with D unclear. CDR3 length: 14 residues. The germline V gene encodes CDR1 SSHAT and CDR2 FNYEAQ (reference sequence). Trimming shortened V by 5 bases and J by 3 bases, and 14 bases separated the two germline ends. The CDR3 nucleotides read TGTGCCAGCAGCCCCGGTTCCTCAGGCTACGAGCAGTACTTC. This gives the protein CASSPGSSGYEQYF.

This chain links TRBV30 with TRBJ1-2; possibly TRBD1 for D (5 bases). Germline lookup yields CDR1 GTSNPN and CDR2 SVGIG (reference sequence). V was clipped by 2 bases and J by 4 bases, with 14 bases between them. The length of the CDR3 is 14 residues. The CDR3 reads CAWSSSGGGYGYTF. As DNA, the CDR3 is TGTGCCTGGAGTTCCTCGGGGGGAGGCTATGGCTACACCTTC.

J is TRBJ2-3 and V is TRBV29-1; D might be TRBD2 (6 bases). Germline V gene sequence: CDR1 SQVTM, CDR2 ANQGSEA. V was trimmed by 1 base and J by 6 bases, leaving 20 bases between them. There are 16 residues in the CDR3. Here the CDR3 DNA reads TGCAGCGTTGAAGGTCCTAGCGTCCCTAGTAGTGATACGCAGTATTTT. Protein product: CSVEGPSVPSSDTQYF.

The CDR3 nucleotides are TGCGCCAGCAGCTTTAGCGGGGGGGCAATAGATACGCAGTATTTT. Amino acids: CASSFSGGAIDTQYF. The chain combines TRBV5-1 with TRBJ2-3; 11 nucleotides align to TRBD2. The germline gives CDR1 SGHRS, CDR2 YFSETQ. The CDR3 spans 15 residues. The junction had 4 bases not matched to a gene; V was cut back by 2 bases and J by 5 bases.

In this sample, this clone turned up a few times. The chain recombines TRBV9 with TRBJ1-6; perhaps TRBD1 as D (5 bases). The CDR3 extends over 15 amino acids. Between the trimmed V and J ends, which lost 4 bases and 6 bases, there was a span of 14 bases. Per the germline V gene, CDR1 is SGDLS and CDR2 is YYNGEE. CDR3 bases: TGTGCCAGCAGCCCCACCCCGGGGACTAATTCACCCCTCCACTTT. Translation gives CASSPTPGTNSPLHF.

Concerning this clone itself: The identical CDR3 is also encoded by other nucleotide sequences in the sample. The V call is TRBV15, the J call TRBJ1-3; 8 nucleotides line up with TRBD1. Germline-derived CDR1 and CDR2 are LNHNV and YYDKDF (reference sequence). The trim removed 0 bases at V and 3 bases at J, leaving 1 base unmatched. The CDR3 consists of 15 residues. Here the CDR3 reads CATSRDRGHGNTIYF. In nucleotides, the CDR3 is TGTGCCACCAGCAGAGACAGGGGGCATGGAAACACCATATATTTT.

The CDR3 here is CASSPGAAPQHF. CDR3 nucleotides: TGTGCCAGCAGCCCAGGGGCAGCGCCCCAGCATTTT. V usage is TRBV5-8 and J usage is TRBJ1-5, with D perhaps TRBD1 (6 bases). CDR1 is SGHTS, CDR2 YDEGEE, per germline. The CDR3 extends over 12 amino acids. The V end lost 4 bases, the J end lost 9 bases, and 11 bases lay between the germline ends.

This chain connects TRBV11-2 to TRBJ2-6; 12 bases agree with TRBD1. This CDR3 has 17 amino acids. Looked up from germline, CDR1 is SGHAT and CDR2 is FQNNGV. Unmatched junction bases numbered 3, after V lost 3 bases and J lost 3 bases. The CDR3 region has the DNA TGTGCCAGCAGCTTGGGGACAGGGGGCAGTGGGGCCAACGTCCTGACTTTC. Translated, it gives CASSLGTGGSGANVLTF.

The rearrangement links TRBV6-5 to TRBJ2-2, with D unclear. CDR1 MNHEY and CDR2 SVGAGI come from the germline V gene. CDR3 size: 13 residues. V shed 7 bases and J shed 0 bases, with 6 bases lying between them. The CDR3 loop reads CASMPTNTGELFF. The CDR3, as DNA: TGTGCCAGCATGCCTACGAACACCGGGGAGCTGTTTTTT.

The chain links TRBV28 to TRBJ2-7; TRBD2 aligns across 9 bases. J lost 0 bases, V lost 2 bases, and 17 bases had no gene match. Germline V lookup: CDR1 MDHEN, CDR2 SYDVKM. The CDR3 is made up of 20 amino acids. DNA for the CDR3: TGTGCCAGCAGTTTAAACGGACCCCTTGGACTGACTAGCGGCTCCTACGAGCAGTACTTC. Residues: CASSLNGPLGLTSGSYEQYF.

V usage is TRBV5-1 and J usage is TRBJ2-2, with D tentatively TRBD1 (5 bases). Germline V gives CDR1 SGHRS, CDR2 YFSETQ. V lost 10 bases and J 1 base, leaving 14 bases between the germline ends. The CDR3 runs 14 residues. CDR3 sequence reads: CASKGVENTGELFF. As DNA, the CDR3 is TGCGCCTCGAAAGGGGTAGAGAACACCGGGGAGCTGTTTTTT.

This clone was detected a few times. The chain joins TRBV5-1 to TRBJ1-2, with TRBD1 identical over 7 bases. The CDR3 is 14 residues long. Germline V gene sequence: CDR1 SGHRS, CDR2 YFSETQ. With 0 bases clipped from V and 3 bases from J, the junction kept 2 bases outside the gene matches. The CDR3 nucleotides read TGCGCCAGCAGCTTGGACAGGGGAGACTATGGCTACACCTTC. Translated, it gives CASSLDRGDYGYTF.

The J gene is TRBJ2-3, the V gene TRBV24-1, with D unclear. CDR3 size: 13 residues. Germline lookup yields CDR1 KGHDR and CDR2 SFDVKD. V was clipped by 3 bases and J by 2 bases, with 5 bases between them. In nucleotides, the CDR3 is TGTGCCACCAGTGATCGGAACACAGATACGCAGTATTTT. It specifies CATSDRNTDTQYF.